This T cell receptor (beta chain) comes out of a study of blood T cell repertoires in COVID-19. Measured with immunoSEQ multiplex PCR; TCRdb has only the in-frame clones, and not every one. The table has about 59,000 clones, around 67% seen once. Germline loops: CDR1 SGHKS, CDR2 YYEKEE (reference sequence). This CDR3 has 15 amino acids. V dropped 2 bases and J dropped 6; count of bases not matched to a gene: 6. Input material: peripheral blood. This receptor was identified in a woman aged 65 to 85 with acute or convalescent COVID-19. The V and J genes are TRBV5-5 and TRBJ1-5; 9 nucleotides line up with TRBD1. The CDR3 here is CASSLETGGGQPQHF. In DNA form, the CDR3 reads TGTGCCAGCAGCTTAGAAACAGGGGGCGGTCAGCCCCAGCATTTT.